Following are 25 T cell receptor beta chains from one sample sequenced in a study of T cell repertoires in cytomegalovirus infection (dated by TCRdb to 2018 to 2020). Sequencing was performed on an Illumina HiSeq 1500. Using fastp at Q25 and MiXCR, TCRdb reprocessed the public reads and kept productive beta chains. Rows are combined by CDR3 protein, so each entry shows the most common genes and DNA. For this sample there are about 310,000 distinct CDR3 sequences; 20% to 25% appear just once. 10% to 15% of the sample is in the top ten clones. No antigens are known for them. The sample's treatment or condition label is to be understood as: in vitro stimulation with specific CMV peptide epitopes to enrich CMV-specific T cells. Sample: cultured PBMCs, taken from culture after CMV antigen stimulation. These receptor sequences come from a human donor in good health (CMV status not recorded). Some clones in this sample may be carry-over from other donors' samples.

The sample holds many counts of this clonotype. The V gene is TRBV7-9, the J gene TRBJ2-7; D is uncertain. The CDR3 has 14 residues. The germline V gene has CDR1 SEHNR and CDR2 FQNEAQ (reference sequence). V shed 4 bases and J shed 2 bases, with 12 bases lying between them. The CDR3 is CASSSRLETYEQYF. In DNA, the CDR3 is TGTGCCAGCAGCTCTCGGCTTGAAACCTACGAGCAGTACTTC.

This chain connects TRBV19 to TRBJ2-1; 8 nucleotides agree with TRBD2. CDR1 LNHDA and CDR2 SQIVND come from the germline V gene (reference sequence). The V segment lost 3 bases and the J segment 4 bases; nucleotides outside the gene matches: 5. The CDR3 runs to 15 residues. CDR3: CASSISLAVYNEQFF. As DNA, the CDR3 is TGTGCCAGTAGTATTTCACTAGCGGTTTACAATGAGCAGTTCTTC.

J is TRBJ2-1 and V is TRBV20-1, with D possibly matching TRBD1 (5 bases). V lost 0 bases and J 4 bases, leaving 13 bases between the germline ends. CDR3 length: 15 residues. Germline loops: CDR1 DFQATT, CDR2 SNEGSKA (reference sequence). CDR3 region: CSARDGVGDYNEQFF. In DNA form, the CDR3 reads TGCAGTGCTAGAGACGGAGTAGGGGATTACAATGAGCAGTTCTTC.

The chain links TRBV28 to TRBJ1-5; D unclear. Germline-derived CDR1 and CDR2 are MDHEN and SYDVKM. This CDR3 has 13 amino acids. CDR3 protein: CVVGTSSNQPQHF. In nucleotides, the CDR3 is TGTGTAGTCGGAACCAGTAGCAATCAGCCCCAGCATTTT.

This clonotype came up once. J is TRBJ1-6 and V is TRBV25-1, with a tentative D call TRBD1 (6 bases). Trimming shortened V by 7 bases and J by 7 bases, and 11 bases separated the two germline ends. Germline-derived CDR1 and CDR2 are MGHDK and SYGVNS. The length of the CDR3 is 13 residues. CDR3 protein: CASTETGNSPLHF. The CDR3 bases are TGTGCCAGCACCGAAACAGGGAATTCACCCCTCCACTTT.

This clonotype was observed at least ten times. The chain combines TRBV7-2 with TRBJ1-2; unclear D gene. The CDR3 extends over 14 amino acids. Trimming removed 3 bases from V and 2 bases from J, with 10 bases in between. Germline CDR1 reads SGHTA; CDR2 reads FQGNSA. CDR3 in DNA: TGTGCCAGCAGCTTGGCGTGGGAGAACTATGGCTACACCTTC. Translating it yields CASSLAWENYGYTF.

The chain employs TRBV20-1 and TRBJ1-5, with D possibly matching TRBD1 (6 bases). The CDR3 covers 12 residues. The ends were cut back, 3 bases at V and 6 bases at J, with 9 bases in the middle. Germline V lookup: CDR1 DFQATT, CDR2 SNEGSKA (reference sequence). In DNA, the CDR3 is TGCAGTGCTAGGGGGGGCGGTCAGCCCCAGCATTTT. Protein product: CSARGGGQPQHF.

J is TRBJ2-4 and V is TRBV27; D is undetermined. CDR3 length: 16 residues. Germline values: CDR1 MNHEY, CDR2 SMNVEV (reference sequence). The V end lost 3 bases, the J end lost 0 bases, and 12 bases lay between the germline ends. CDR3 coding DNA: TGTGCCAGCAGTTTTTCGGCAGACCTAGCCAAAAACATTCAGTACTTC. Protein product: CASSFSADLAKNIQYF.

The V and J genes are TRBV29-1 and TRBJ2-3, with 8 bases aligning to TRBD1. This CDR3 region has 20 residues. The germline V gene has CDR1 SQVTM and CDR2 ANQGSEA. V dropped 3 bases and J dropped 0; count of bases not matched to a gene: 20. The CDR3 loop is CSVDRYLNPSRDRSTDTQYF. The CDR3 nucleotides are TGCAGCGTTGATCGGTACTTAAATCCCTCGCGGGACAGGAGCACAGATACGCAGTATTTT.

This clonotype came up a few times. V and J are TRBV7-2 and TRBJ1-4; D is perhaps TRBD1 (5 bases). The length of the CDR3 is 12 residues. Deletions cut 8 bases from V and 7 bases from J, with 11 bases between. Germline lookup yields CDR1 SGHTA and CDR2 FQGNSA. CDR3 amino acids: CASQGLGEKLFF. The CDR3 region has the DNA TGTGCCAGCCAGGGTTTGGGTGAAAAACTGTTTTTT.

The chain employs TRBV11-2 and TRBJ1-4; TRBD1 is a possible D gene (5 bases). Germline lookup yields CDR1 SGHAT and CDR2 FQNNGV. Trimming took off 0 bases at V and 4 bases at J, with 9 bases between the two ends. CDR3 length: 15 amino acids. CDR3 protein: CASSLEGRSNEKLFF. DNA for the CDR3: TGTGCCAGCAGCTTAGAGGGACGAAGTAATGAAAAACTGTTTTTT. Full variable domain (remainder filled in from reference TRBV11-2 and TRBJ1-4): EAGVAQSPRYKIIEKRQSVAFWCNPISGHATLYWYQQILGQGPKLLIQFQNNGVVDDSQLPKDRFSAERLKGVDSTLKIQPAKLEDSAVYLCASSLEGRSNEKLFFGSGTQLSVL.

V is TRBV10-1 and J is TRBJ2-5; D is uncertain. Between the trimmed V and J ends, which lost 2 bases and 9 bases, there was a span of 13 bases. Germline V lookup: CDR1 WNHNN, CDR2 SYGVQD (reference sequence). The CDR3 consists of 13 residues. CDR3 loop: CASSERERGAQYF. Written as DNA, the CDR3 is TGCGCCAGCAGTGAGAGGGAACGTGGGGCCCAGTACTTC.

The table lists this clonotype with many counts. The chain uses TRBV24-1 and TRBJ2-7; 7 bases match TRBD2. Germline V gene lookup returns CDR1 KGHDR and CDR2 SFDVKD. V was clipped by 3 bases and J by 2 bases; unmatched bases: 9. This CDR3 region has 16 residues. The CDR3 here is CATSDRLAFPAYEQYV. CDR3 DNA: TGTGCCACCAGTGATCGACTAGCTTTCCCCGCCTACGAGCAGTACGTC.

The V and J genes are TRBV7-2 and TRBJ2-7, with TRBD2 identical over 15 bases. Germline trimming cut 5 bases from V and 3 bases from J; bases unmatched to any gene: 8. CDR1 is SGHTA and CDR2 is FQGNSA in the germline V gene. The CDR3 is 17 residues long. The CDR3: CASSARTSGRVFYEQYF. The DNA for the CDR3 is TGTGCCAGCAGCGCCCGGACTAGCGGGAGGGTTTTCTACGAGCAGTACTTC.

This clonotype was seen many times. J is TRBJ2-1 and V is TRBV7-6, with D tentatively TRBD1 (6 bases). V lost 1 base, J lost 7 bases, and 20 bases lay in between. Germline V CDR1 and CDR2: SGHVS, FNYEAQ. The CDR3 sequence is 17 residues long. The CDR3 nucleotides read TGTGCCAGCAGCTTAGGAGGTGGGGGCCCGAAGAAAAATGAGCAGTTCTTC. Its translation: CASSLGGGGPKKNEQFF.

CDR3 protein: CASGVGSGSHNEQFF. DNA for the CDR3: TGTGCCAGCGGGGTAGGGAGCGGGAGCCACAATGAGCAGTTCTTC. This chain uses TRBV25-1 with TRBJ2-1, with TRBD2 identical over 8 bases. Losses at the gene ends were 8 bases for V and 5 bases for J; bases not matched to a gene: 11. Germline CDR1 and CDR2: MGHDK and SYGVNS. The CDR3 runs to 15 residues.

This clonotype was seen many times. This rearrangement joins TRBV7-6 to TRBJ2-7; 7 bases map to TRBD1. Germline V gene lookup returns CDR1 SGHVS and CDR2 FNYEAQ. V gave up 3 bases and J gave up 3 bases; unmatched junction bases: 11. CDR3 length: 16 amino acids. The CDR3: CASSLGTEPTIYEQYF. The DNA of the CDR3 is TGTGCCAGCAGCTTGGGGACAGAACCGACTATCTACGAGCAGTACTTC.

This clonotype has more than one count but fewer than ten. This chain links TRBV7-8 with TRBJ2-1; D gene unclear. Trimming took 5 bases from V and 3 from J, leaving 11 bases between them. This CDR3 has 14 amino acids. CDR1 is SGHVS, CDR2 FQNEAQ, per germline. DNA for the CDR3: TGTGCCAGCAGCCCAAGTCTGGACTACAATGAGCAGTTCTTC. Translated, it gives CASSPSLDYNEQFF.

This clonotype was detected many times. This sequence joins TRBV11-2 and TRBJ2-3; tentative D call: TRBD1 (6 bases). Trimming stripped 5 bases from V and 1 base from J, with 19 bases between. Germline V gives CDR1 SGHAT, CDR2 FQNNGV. The CDR3 is 17 residues long. CDR3 in amino acids: CASSPARAGARTDTQYF. For the CDR3, the DNA is TGTGCCAGCAGCCCCGCCCGGGCAGGGGCCCGCACAGATACGCAGTATTTT. Looking up the rest from reference TRBV11-2 and TRBJ2-3 gives the full variable domain: EAGVAQSPRYKIIEKRQSVAFWCNPISGHATLYWYQQILGQGPKLLIQFQNNGVVDDSQLPKDRFSAERLKGVDSTLKIQPAKLEDSAVYLCASSPARAGARTDTQYFGPGTRLTVL.

This clonotype has a handful of counts. The chain joins TRBV20-1 to TRBJ2-3; 8 nucleotides line up with TRBD2. J lost 1 base, V lost 6 bases, and 15 bases had no gene match. CDR1 is DFQATT, CDR2 SNEGSKA, per germline (reference sequence). The CDR3 has 17 residues. CDR3 residues: CSATRLSGRGGTDTQYF. The DNA for the CDR3 is TGCAGTGCCACTCGGCTCAGCGGGAGAGGGGGCACAGATACGCAGTATTTT.

The chain links TRBV11-3 to TRBJ2-3, with D unresolved. This CDR3 is 17 amino acids long. Trimming removed 1 base at V and 0 bases at J, with 14 bases between. CDR1 is SGHNT and CDR2 is YENEEA in the germline V gene. The CDR3 sequence: CASSLGLSQKSTDTQYF. The DNA for the CDR3 is TGTGCCAGCAGCTTAGGCCTCTCCCAAAAAAGCACAGATACGCAGTATTTT.

Turning to this clonotype: A read error may explain this, as a much larger clone is one base away. This rearrangement joins TRBV7-6 to TRBJ1-4, with unresolved D. CDR1 is SGHVS, CDR2 FNYEAQ, per germline. The CDR3 has 12 amino acids. Trimming cost V 3 bases and J 7 bases, with 6 bases left between them. CDR3 sequence reads: CASSLKFEKLFF. CDR3 in DNA: TGTGCCAGCAGCTTGAAGTTTGAAAAACTGTTTTTT.

The chain carries TRBV30 and TRBJ2-2, with 7 bases aligning to TRBD2. The CDR3 length is 14 residues. Per the germline V gene, CDR1 is GTSNPN and CDR2 is SVGIG (reference sequence). V lost 3 bases, J lost 4 bases, and 5 bases stayed unmatched. CDR3 DNA sequence: TGTGCCTGGAGGAGTGCGGGGGTCACCGGGGAGCTGTTTTTT. Residues: CAWRSAGVTGELFF.

The chain links TRBV12-3 or TRBV12-4 to TRBJ1-1; 7 nucleotides agree with TRBD1. V trimming: 5 bases; J trimming: 0 bases; junction bases outside the gene matches: 9. The CDR3 is 16 amino acids. DNA for the CDR3: TGTGCCAGCAGTCCGCGCCGGGACAGCATGAACACTGAAGCTTTCTTT. This gives the protein CASSPRRDSMNTEAFF.

This clonotype was seen a handful of times. The rearrangement uses TRBV2 and TRBJ1-1; TRBD1 is a possible D gene (6 bases). This CDR3 is built from 14 residues. V was shortened by 8 bases and J by 8 bases, with 21 bases between the two germline ends. From germline, CDR1 is SNHLY and CDR2 FYNNEI. This CDR3 is CASGRTLWTAEAFF. The CDR3 DNA is TGTGCCAGCGGCAGAACCCTTTGGACAGCCGAAGCTTTCTTT.